This T cell receptor beta chain was captured in a study of OX40 agonist ivuxolimab in advanced cancers. Profiled with immunoSEQ multiplex PCR; TCRdb holds only in-frame clones, not every one. Of about 67,000 clones in the sample, about 90% were seen once. In germline, CDR1 is SQVTM, CDR2 ANQGSEA. V dropped 7 bases and J dropped 7 bases, with 17 bases sitting between them. The CDR3 length is 13 residues. The J gene is TRBJ2-1, the V gene TRBV29-1, with a possible D match to TRBD1 (7 bases). The receptor was derived from an adult with an advanced solid tumor such as melanoma, head and neck, liver or kidney cancer. Sequenced here: CD4+ or CD8+ T cells sorted from blood, sampled in a trial of the OX40 agonist ivuxolimab. The CDR3 spells CSARRGQRNEQFF. CDR3 nucleotide sequence: TGCAGCGCCCGGAGGGGGCAACGAAATGAGCAGTTCTTC.